The next 21 T cell receptor beta chains were all read from a single sample in a study of T cell responses to AZD1222 COVID-19 vaccine. Assay: immunoSEQ multiplex PCR; the TCRdb copy retains only in-frame clones and omits some. Here the sample spans 120,000 or so clones, roughly 87% being singletons. Here the sequenced sample was peripheral blood, taken on day 0 of AZD1222 vaccination. The receptors shown here come from an adult in good health.

The V call is TRBV12-3 or TRBV12-4, the J call TRBJ2-4; D perhaps matches TRBD2 (5 bases). The CDR3 runs 13 residues. V was shortened by 2 bases and J by 9 bases, with 11 bases between the two germline ends. CDR3 protein: CASSLTGIGIQYF. The CDR3 nucleotides read TGTGCCAGCAGTTTAACCGGGATCGGCATTCAGTACTTC.

The rearrangement links TRBV6-5 to TRBJ2-1, with D possibly being TRBD1 (5 bases). This CDR3 comprises 15 residues. Germline loops: CDR1 MNHEY, CDR2 SVGAGI. Trimming pared 5 bases from V and 2 bases from J, leaving 13 bases between. CDR3 amino acids: CASSLQGIPYNEQFF. CDR3 nucleotide sequence: TGTGCCAGCAGTCTTCAGGGTATCCCCTACAATGAGCAGTTCTTC.

The chain combines TRBV12-1 with TRBJ1-1. TRBV12-1 is described as a pseudogene. The CDR3 spans 19 residues. As DNA, the CDR3 is TGTGCCAGCAGCAACTGGGGGGGGCCAGGGGAATTAATGAACACTGAAGCTTTCTTT. Translation: CASSNWGGPGELMNTEAFF.

This chain joins TRBV2 and TRBJ2-3, with 7 bases matching TRBD2. The CDR3 sequence is 15 residues long. Germline loops: CDR1 SNHLY, CDR2 FYNNEI. Trimming removed 6 bases from V and 7 bases from J; junction bases left unmatched: 13. The CDR3 reads CASRAERREFHTQYF. The CDR3 nucleotides read TGTGCCAGCAGGGCGGAACGGCGGGAGTTCCATACGCAGTATTTT.

V usage is TRBV6-2 or TRBV6-3 and J usage is TRBJ2-7; 7 nucleotides align to TRBD1. The CDR3 length is 15 residues. Germline-derived CDR1 and CDR2 are MNHEY and SVGEGT. V shed 5 bases, J shed 4 bases, and the junction held 11 bases outside the gene matches. The CDR3 protein is CASSALGTELYEQYF. In nucleotides, the CDR3 is TGTGCCAGCAGTGCCCTGGGGACAGAGCTATACGAGCAGTACTTC.

The sample holds one count of this clone. The rearrangement links TRBV28 to TRBJ1-4; maybe TRBD1 (5 bases). V gave up 11 bases and J gave up 2 bases, with 12 bases separating them. CDR1 MDHEN and CDR2 SYDVKM come from the germline V gene. The length of the CDR3 is 13 residues. This CDR3 reads CAGRRQTNEKLFF. The CDR3 nucleotides are TGTGCCGGTCGTAGACAGACTAATGAAAAACTGTTTTTT.

This clone was detected only once. The V call is TRBV19, the J call TRBJ2-7, with D possibly matching TRBD1 (6 bases). The V gene's germline CDR1 is LNHDA and CDR2 SQIVND (reference sequence). This CDR3 is 17 amino acids long. Between the trimmed V and J ends, which lost 2 bases and 0 bases, there was a span of 17 bases. The CDR3 coding sequence is TGTGCCAGTAGTATACCCTCCCCGACAGGTCTCTCCTACGAGCAGTACTTC. This sequence encodes CASSIPSPTGLSYEQYF.

The rearrangement joins TRBV3-1 (or the pseudogene TRBV3-2) to TRBJ2-3; D might be TRBD1 or TRBD2, each matching 5 bases. Trimming removed 0 bases from V and 2 bases from J, with 12 bases in between. This CDR3 has 16 residues. Per germline, CDR1 LGHDT and CDR2 YNNKEL (reference sequence). The DNA of the CDR3 is TGTGCCAGCAGCCAAGATATCGGGACCCCCACAGATACGCAGTATTTT. Amino acids: CASSQDIGTPTDTQYF.

This rearrangement joins TRBV19 to TRBJ1-2, with a tentative D call TRBD1 (5 bases). The CDR3 is 16 residues long. The germline V gene encodes CDR1 LNHDA and CDR2 SQIVND (reference sequence). V lost 5 bases, J lost 8 bases, and 24 bases lay in between. The CDR3 sequence is CASSSPLKGRGGGYTF. For the CDR3, the DNA is TGTGCCAGTAGTTCCCCGTTAAAGGGGAGGGGAGGCGGCTACACCTTC.

The chain joins TRBV13 to TRBJ2-3, with D possibly TRBD1 on 5 matching bases. V lost 3 bases, J lost 5 bases, and 18 bases lay in between. CDR1 and CDR2 from the germline V gene are PRHDT and FYEKMQ (reference sequence). The CDR3 consists of 16 residues. The CDR3 here is CASSFGAGQVEDTQYF. CDR3 coding DNA: TGTGCCAGCAGCTTTGGGGCCGGGCAGGTAGAAGATACGCAGTATTTT.

This chain connects TRBV7-9 to TRBJ1-4, with D possibly TRBD1 on 6 matching bases. V was clipped by 5 bases and J by 0 bases, with 10 bases between them. Germline CDR1 SEHNR, CDR2 FQNEAQ (reference sequence). The CDR3 extends over 15 amino acids. The CDR3 sequence is CASSPPGATNEKLFF. CDR3 nucleotide sequence: TGTGCCAGCAGCCCCCCAGGGGCAACTAATGAAAAACTGTTTTTT.

The chain recombines TRBV7-2 with TRBJ2-7; TRBD2 aligns across 9 bases. V shed 0 bases and J 6 bases; nucleotides not matched to a gene: 6. The CDR3 spans 15 residues. The V gene's germline CDR1 is SGHTA and CDR2 FQGNSA. The CDR3 DNA is TGTGCCAGCAGCTTAGCTCTGGCGGGGGGGCCCGAGCAGTACTTC. It is translated as CASSLALAGGPEQYF.

The CDR3: CASSLGPADTQYF. DNA for the CDR3: TGTGCCAGCAGCCTCGGCCCGGCGGATACGCAGTATTTT. The chain employs TRBV7-6 and TRBJ2-3; D not resolved. This CDR3 spans 13 amino acids. CDR1 SGHVS and CDR2 FNYEAQ come from the germline V gene. Trimming took 5 bases from V and 6 from J, leaving 12 bases between them.

J is TRBJ2-5 and V is TRBV12-3 or TRBV12-4; no definite D call. This CDR3 has 11 amino acids. Trimming removed 6 bases from V and 7 bases from J, with 9 bases in between. The CDR3 DNA reads as TGTGCCAGCAGCCTGGGTTGGACCCAGTACTTC. As protein: CASSLGWTQYF.

This clone was found a few times. V and J are TRBV11-2 and TRBJ2-2; 7 bases fit TRBD1. CDR3 size: 17 residues. Germline V gene sequence: CDR1 SGHAT, CDR2 FQNNGV. V was pared by 0 bases and J by 3 bases, with 7 bases of the junction left unmatched. CDR3: CASSLDQGVVDTGELFF. In DNA form, the CDR3 reads TGTGCCAGCAGCTTAGATCAGGGGGTGGTGGACACCGGGGAGCTGTTTTTT.

This chain links TRBV24-1 with TRBJ2-3; 9 positions agree with TRBD1. V lost 4 bases to trimming and J lost 2 bases; unmatched junction nucleotides: 9. The CDR3 contains 17 residues. Germline lookup yields CDR1 KGHDR and CDR2 SFDVKD. CDR3 in amino acids: CATSDTTGGGSTDTQYF. The CDR3 DNA reads as TGTGCCACCAGTGACACTACAGGGGGCGGATCCACAGATACGCAGTATTTT.

J is TRBJ1-2 and V is TRBV4-2, with D unresolved. V was cut by 0 bases and J by 7 bases, with 6 bases left in between. Germline V lookup: CDR1 LGHNA, CDR2 YNFKEQ. The CDR3 has 12 amino acids. This chain's CDR3 is CASSQELSGYTF. CDR3 DNA sequence: TGTGCCAGCAGCCAAGAGTTGAGTGGCTACACCTTC.

The J gene is TRBJ2-2, the V gene TRBV5-8, with 9 bases aligning to TRBD2. The J segment lost 5 bases and the V segment lost 1 base, leaving 6 bases of the junction unmatched. Germline assignment: CDR1 SGHTS and CDR2 YDEGEE. This CDR3 is 16 amino acids long. CDR3 residues: CASSLWREGRTGELFF. The CDR3 DNA is TGTGCCAGCAGCTTGTGGCGGGAGGGTCGGACCGGGGAGCTGTTTTTT.

The genes are TRBV11-3 and TRBJ1-4; tentatively, D is TRBD1 (6 bases). The CDR3 runs 14 residues. Trimming removed 2 bases at V and 5 bases at J, with 9 bases between. Per the germline V gene, CDR1 is SGHNT and CDR2 is YENEEA. The DNA of the CDR3 is TGTGCCAGCAGCTTATGGGGGGGCAATGAAAAACTGTTTTTT. Translating it yields CASSLWGGNEKLFF.

The rearrangement joins TRBV5-1 to TRBJ1-1; D remains unclear. From germline, CDR1 is SGHRS and CDR2 YFSETQ. Trimming left V 5 bases short and J 1 base short, with 12 bases between. The CDR3 is made up of 14 amino acids. CDR3 nucleotide sequence: TGCGCCAGCAGATTTAATACAGAGAACACTGAAGCTTTCTTT. It is translated as CASRFNTENTEAFF.

This clone has more than one count but fewer than ten. J is TRBJ2-3 and V is TRBV11-3; the match to TRBD2 covers 8 bases. With 0 bases clipped from V and 0 bases from J, the junction kept 8 bases outside the gene matches. The V gene's germline CDR1 is SGHNT and CDR2 YENEEA. The CDR3 extends over 18 amino acids. The CDR3 coding sequence is TGTGCCAGCAGCTTAGAAGCGGGGGCGATCTCTAGCACAGATACGCAGTATTTT. It encodes CASSLEAGAISSTDTQYF.